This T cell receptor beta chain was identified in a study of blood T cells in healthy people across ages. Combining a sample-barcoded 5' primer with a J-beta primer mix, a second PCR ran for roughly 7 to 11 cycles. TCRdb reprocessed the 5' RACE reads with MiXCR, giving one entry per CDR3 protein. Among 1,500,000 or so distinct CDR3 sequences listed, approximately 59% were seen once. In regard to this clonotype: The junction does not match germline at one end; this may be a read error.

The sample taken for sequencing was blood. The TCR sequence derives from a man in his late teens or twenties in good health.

CDR3 DNA: TGTGCCAGCAGCTTAGCGACAGTCTCCAACGAGCAGTACTTC. It encodes CASSLATVSNEQYF. The V and J genes are TRBV7-9 and TRBJ2-7; TRBD1 is a possible D gene (5 bases). Germline V gene lookup returns CDR1 SEHNR and CDR2 FQNEAQ (reference sequence). The CDR3 has 14 amino acids.